One sample yielded the 3 T cell receptor beta chains listed below, sequenced in a study of T cell responses to AZD1222 COVID-19 vaccine. Data came from immunoSEQ multiplex PCR; TCRdb stores just in-frame clones and leaves some out. Of over 95,000 clones in the sample, roughly 90% are singletons; the top ten hold 4.5%. This sample comprised peripheral blood, obtained on day 0 of AZD1222 vaccination. Source of these receptors: an adult in good health.

Only a few counts were recorded for this clone. The chain employs TRBV3-1 (or the pseudogene TRBV3-2) and TRBJ2-7; 7 positions match TRBD1. The V gene's germline CDR1 is LGHDT and CDR2 YNNKEL (reference sequence). The V gene end was trimmed by 1 base and the J gene end by 6 bases; junction bases not matched to a gene: 0. The CDR3 extends over 12 amino acids. The DNA of the CDR3 is TGTGCCAGCAGCCAAGCAGGGGGCGAGCAGTACTTC. Its translation: CASSQAGGEQYF.

The gene calls are TRBV6-5 and TRBJ1-6; TRBD1 matches at 7 bases. Per germline, CDR1 MNHEY and CDR2 SVGAGI. V was clipped by 10 bases and J by 5 bases; unmatched bases: 8. This CDR3 is built from 14 residues. The DNA of the CDR3 is TGTGCCATCCAGGAGGGGGCGAATAATTCACCCCTCCACTTT. As protein: CAIQEGANNSPLHF.

V usage is TRBV30 and J usage is TRBJ1-2, with D uncertain. The ends were cut back, 4 bases at V and 3 bases at J, with 9 bases in the middle. Germline V gene lookup returns CDR1 GTSNPN and CDR2 SVGIG (reference sequence). The CDR3 runs to 12 residues. The CDR3 sequence: CAWKRVDYGYTF. The CDR3 nucleotides read TGTGCCTGGAAGAGGGTTGACTATGGCTACACCTTC.